The 19 T cell receptor beta chains in this list originate from one sample, sequenced in a study of shared clonotypes between healthy human individuals. The table came from immunoSEQ multiplex PCR; TCRdb's copy has only in-frame clones and leaves some out. The data hold about 1 million clones, with around four fifths observed a single time. The source material was memory CD4+ T cells sorted from blood. Subset defined: CD45RA-negative fraction. The receptors shown here come from a man between 18 and 29 years old in good health.

A single count supports this clone. The DNA for the CDR3 is TGTGCCAGCAGTTTGGCCCCTGGGGCCAACGTCCTGACTTTC. It encodes CASSLAPGANVLTF. The V call is TRBV27, the J call TRBJ2-6; D call uncertain. In germline, CDR1 is MNHEY, CDR2 SMNVEV (reference sequence). The CDR3 is 14 residues long. Between the trimmed V and J ends, which lost 3 bases and 2 bases, there was a span of 5 bases.

The gene calls are TRBV15 and TRBJ2-5; no definite D call. The CDR3 runs to 16 residues. Trimming shortened V by 5 bases and J by 2 bases, and 18 bases separated the two germline ends. Per germline, CDR1 LNHNV and CDR2 YYDKDF (reference sequence). The CDR3 bases are TGTGCCACCAGCGGTTTATCAAGCCGAAGTCAAGAGACCCAGTACTTC. It codes for CATSGLSSRSQETQYF. The full variable domain, with the rest looked up from reference TRBV15 and TRBJ2-5, is DAMVIQNPRYQVTQFGKPVTLSCSQTLNHNVMYWYQQKSSQAPKLLFHYYDKDFNNEADTPDNFQSRRPNTSFCFLDIRSPGLGDTAMYLCATSGLSSRSQETQYFGPGTRLLVL.

The V and J genes are TRBV18 and TRBJ2-3; 9 bases are a match to TRBD2. CDR3 length: 17 residues. V lost 3 bases, J lost 4 bases, and 11 bases stayed unmatched. CDR1 and CDR2 (germline): KGHSH, LQKENI. DNA for the CDR3: TGTGCCAGCTCACCGAATTTGGCGGGGGGGCTTGCAGATACGCAGTATTTT. Translation: CASSPNLAGGLADTQYF.

V gene TRBV28 combines with J gene TRBJ1-6; no clear D gene. Germline V CDR1 and CDR2: MDHEN, SYDVKM. V lost 6 bases and J lost 13, with 13 bases in between. This CDR3 has 12 residues. CDR3 in amino acids: CASSPDVSPLHF. DNA of the CDR3: TGTGCCAGCAGCCCGGACGTTTCGCCCCTCCACTTT.

This clone was found once. The gene calls are TRBV27 and TRBJ2-7, with TRBD2 matching 8 bases. The V gene's germline CDR1 is MNHEY and CDR2 SMNVEV (reference sequence). V lost 0 bases to trimming and J lost 8 bases; unmatched junction nucleotides: 12. The CDR3 length is 16 residues. The CDR3 nucleotides read TGTGCCAGCAGTTTATCATTTATCTCCCGCGGGGGGAAGCAGTACTTC. It yields the protein CASSLSFISRGGKQYF.

This clone was counted many times. Given a much more abundant clone one base away, this may be a read error. The V and J genes are TRBV11-2 and TRBJ1-5; D possibly corresponds to TRBD1 (6 bases). Germline V CDR1 and CDR2: SGHAT, FQNNGV. V was pared by 5 bases and J by 2 bases, with 7 bases between. This CDR3 contains 13 residues. The CDR3: CASSRQGNQPQHF. The CDR3 DNA is TGTGCCAGCAGCAGACAGGGCAATCAGCCCCAGCATTTT.

This clone was detected ten times or more. The chain recombines TRBV18 with TRBJ2-7, with 8 positions matching TRBD2. V dropped 6 bases and J dropped 6; count of bases not matched to a gene: 7. Germline V lookup: CDR1 KGHSH, CDR2 LQKENI. CDR3 length equals 13 residues. CDR3 in amino acids: CASSRDGRAEQYF. The CDR3 DNA is TGTGCCAGCTCGCGGGACGGGAGGGCCGAGCAGTACTTC.

As concerns this clone: Additional DNA sequences in this sample encode the identical CDR3. V is TRBV6-1 and J is TRBJ1-1, with 9 bases lining up with TRBD1. The CDR3 sequence is 13 residues long. Losses at the gene ends were 6 bases for V and 5 bases for J; bases not matched to a gene: 4. Germline V gene lookup returns CDR1 MNHNS and CDR2 SASEGT. The CDR3 coding sequence is TGTGCCAGCAGGGGACAGGGACGTACTGAAGCTTTCTTT. It encodes CASRGQGRTEAFF.

This chain uses TRBV2 with TRBJ1-1; 8 bases align to TRBD1. The junction had 11 bases not matched to a gene; V was cut back by 5 bases and J by 6 bases. CDR3 length: 15 amino acids. Germline V gives CDR1 SNHLY, CDR2 FYNNEI. The CDR3 bases are TGTGCCAGCAGTTACTCCGGGACAGGTCAGGCTGAAGCTTTCTTT. It translates to CASSYSGTGQAEAFF.

The CDR3 region has the DNA TGTGCCAGCAGTTCCTTCCCGGGACAGGTTGAAGCTTTCTTT. Amino acids: CASSSFPGQVEAFF. The V call is TRBV28, the J call TRBJ1-1; 8 bases agree with TRBD1. With V trimmed by 4 bases and J by 7 bases, 8 bases remained unmatched. Germline V gene sequence: CDR1 MDHEN, CDR2 SYDVKM. The CDR3 spans 14 residues.

This chain uses TRBV7-2 with TRBJ1-1, with D tentatively TRBD1 (6 bases). V lost 2 bases, J lost 2 bases, and 12 bases lay in between. This CDR3 is 15 amino acids long. Germline CDR1 and CDR2: SGHTA and FQGNSA. CDR3 DNA: TGTGCCAGCAGCTTAATGGGGGGCGTAAACACTGAAGCTTTCTTT. As protein: CASSLMGGVNTEAFF.

The gene calls are TRBV28 and TRBJ1-5, with D possibly being TRBD1 (5 bases). The germline CDR1 and CDR2 sequences are MDHEN and SYDVKM. The CDR3 extends over 15 amino acids. Deletions cut 6 bases from V and 4 bases from J, with 16 bases between. The DNA of the CDR3 is TGTGCCAGCAGGGGAGGACAAGCGAAAAATCAGCCCCAGCATTTT. It specifies CASRGGQAKNQPQHF.

In the case of this clone: In the same sample, other DNA sequences code for this CDR3. This sequence joins TRBV4-3 and TRBJ1-6; no reliable D call. Trimming shortened V by 0 bases and J by 3 bases, and 6 bases separated the two germline ends. Germline lookup yields CDR1 LGHNA and CDR2 YSLEER. CDR3 length: 15 residues. As DNA, the CDR3 is TGCGCCAGCAGCCAAGATCTGGGCTATAATTCACCCCTCCACTTT. Protein sequence: CASSQDLGYNSPLHF.

The chain couples TRBV5-1 to TRBJ2-5; 9 nucleotides line up with TRBD1. The germline CDR1 and CDR2 sequences are SGHRS and YFSETQ. With 7 bases clipped from V and 3 bases from J, the junction kept 10 bases outside the gene matches. CDR3 length equals 15 residues. The CDR3 DNA follows: TGCGCCAGCCAAAACAGGGGGCGCGAGAAAGAGACCCAGTACTTC. Amino acid sequence: CASQNRGREKETQYF.

The chain carries TRBV6-5 and TRBJ2-7; TRBD1 agrees at 11 bases. V lost 5 bases to trimming and J lost 6 bases; unmatched junction nucleotides: 9. The CDR3 extends over 15 amino acids. The germline V gene encodes CDR1 MNHEY and CDR2 SVGAGI. CDR3 DNA: TGTGCCAGCAGTAAGGGGACAGGGGGAGAACGCGAGCAGTACTTC. Translation gives CASSKGTGGEREQYF.

This clone was detected ten times or more. The chain uses TRBV6-5 and TRBJ2-2; D is uncertain. V was trimmed by 4 bases and J by 3 bases, leaving 12 bases between them. Germline loops: CDR1 MNHEY, CDR2 SVGAGI. The length of the CDR3 is 15 residues. DNA of the CDR3: TGTGCCAGCAGTTGGCGCAGTCCCCACACCGGGGAGCTGTTTTTT. Translating gives CASSWRSPHTGELFF.

The V gene is TRBV2, the J gene TRBJ1-2, with TRBD1 as a possible D gene (5 bases). Germline V gene lookup returns CDR1 SNHLY and CDR2 FYNNEI. This CDR3 is 16 amino acids long. V was cut by 6 bases and J by 1 base, with 18 bases left in between. CDR3 protein: CASSRALGPNNYGYTF. CDR3 in DNA: TGTGCCAGCAGCCGAGCGTTGGGACCCAATAACTATGGCTACACCTTC.

The chain has TRBV4-1 and TRBJ2-5, with 7 bases matching TRBD2. Germline CDR1 and CDR2: MGHRA and YSYEKL. The CDR3 runs 18 residues. Unmatched junction bases numbered 18, after V lost 4 bases and J lost 4 bases. The CDR3 sequence is CASSLIAGGGSWGETQYF. The DNA of the CDR3 is TGCGCCAGCAGCCTGATCGCAGGCGGCGGGAGTTGGGGAGAGACCCAGTACTTC.

The rearrangement uses TRBV5-1 and TRBJ2-5, with a possible D match to TRBD1 (6 bases). Germline values: CDR1 SGHRS, CDR2 YFSETQ. V was clipped by 3 bases and J by 2 bases, with 14 bases between them. The CDR3 is made up of 15 amino acids. The DNA for the CDR3 is TGCGCCAGCAGCTCAACAGGGAACCGTCAAGAGACCCAGTACTTC. This sequence encodes CASSSTGNRQETQYF.